This is a list of T cell receptor beta chains from one sample in a study of patients and donors after allogeneic stem cell transplantation. Each CDR3 protein is one row after TCRdb ran MiXCR on the RT-PCR reads. Here the sample spans 900,000 to 1,000,000 distinct CDR3 sequences, approximately 19% being singletons. The sample comprised blood, either unsorted or a sorted T cell fraction (not recorded which). The receptors shown here come from a human donor who was either an allogeneic HSCT recipient or a stem cell or donor lymphocyte infusion donor (not recorded which). It is not recorded whose cells these are; they may come from a transplant donor. Both conserved end residues are part of each CDR3. Clone size appears in some rows only: once, few, many, or a class for an expanded clone.

abundance	v_gene	j_gene	CDR3aa
many	TRBV29-1	TRBJ2-7	CSAGTGGHEQYF
few	TRBV9	TRBJ1-2	CASSQSWVNNYGYTF
many	TRBV29-1	TRBJ2-1	CSAAGTGKYNEQFF
NA	TRBV24-1	TRBJ1-2	CATPDRGRENGYTF
NA	TRBV7-2	TRBJ2-3	CASSRTGFTSTDTQYF
few	TRBV20-1	TRBJ2-7	CSVSRQGRYEQYF
NA	TRBV12-3/TRBV12-4	TRBJ2-3	CASSPPLSLTQYF
NA	TRBV20-1	TRBJ2-3	CSAPTDRGIGTAQYF
NA	TRBV3-1	TRBJ2-5	CASSQVDAGGLEETQYF
NA	TRBV30	TRBJ1-2	CAWSVGTGDGYTF
few	TRBV6-5	TRBJ1-2	CASSSRDRGPYGYTF
few	TRBV5-1	TRBJ2-1	CASSETRNEQFF
many	TRBV10-3	TRBJ2-1	CAINSQGGAYNEQFF
many	TRBV5-1	TRBJ2-7	CASSLQGRGYEQYF
NA	TRBV27	TRBJ2-7	CASYGGDEQYF
NA	TRBV5-5	TRBJ2-2	CASSLGYASGANTGELFF
NA	TRBV18	TRBJ1-2	CASSPEQENYGYTF
NA	TRBV5-1	TRBJ2-3	CASSLYRGQGVPDTQYF
few	TRBV3-1	TRBJ2-1	CASSPHGGLNEQFF
NA	TRBV7-3	TRBJ1-2	CASSLSFATGYTF
many	TRBV4-2	TRBJ2-3	CASSQEVGGTTDTQYF
NA	TRBV18	TRBJ1-1	CASSPLLLRTGGHTEAFF
few	TRBV20-1	TRBJ2-7	CSARDGAGSSYEQYF
NA	TRBV27	TRBJ1-5	CASSREPGSNQPQHF
few	TRBV12-3/TRBV12-4	TRBJ2-7	CASTTRGGGISYEQYF
few	TRBV6-1	TRBJ1-1	CASRPEYHRAEAFF
many	TRBV12-3/TRBV12-4	TRBJ1-2	CASSLSGGGYTF
few	TRBV7-3	TRBJ2-3	CASSLFQGGSRDTQYF
few	TRBV27	TRBJ2-7	CASSRGASGDYEQYF
NA	TRBV20-1	TRBJ1-5	CSARVTGTGNQPQHF
NA	TRBV2	TRBJ2-1	CASRVSGGASEQFF
NA	TRBV4-2	TRBJ2-5	CASSQDTLAGGLETQYF
many	TRBV15	TRBJ2-1	CATSRDNRGYNEQFF
few	TRBV12-3/TRBV12-4	TRBJ2-7	CASSFVLPGQGAYEQYF
NA	TRBV5-8	TRBJ2-1	CASNYQGRSNEQFF
many	TRBV7-7	TRBJ1-1	CASSIEVNTEAFF
few	TRBV14	TRBJ2-1	CASSGLGVSSYNEQFF
NA	TRBV12-3/TRBV12-4	TRBJ2-1	CASSFLASGMKYNEQFF
few	TRBV3-1	TRBJ1-1	CASSQELRPNTEAFF
NA	TRBV11-2	TRBJ2-7	CASRPTTIYEQYF
NA	TRBV4-2	TRBJ1-6	CASSQVQGVNSPLHF
NA	TRBV5-6	TRBJ1-6	CASSPDRGSYNSPLHF
NA	TRBV14	TRBJ1-2	CASSQAEYGYTF